These 4 T cell receptor beta chains were all obtained from the same sample, sequenced in a study of CD8 T cells in Susac syndrome (dated by TCRdb to the late 2010s). Receptor libraries were prepared by the immunoSEQ multiplex PCR assay. RNA was extracted using the RNeasy kit, and about 0.5 to 1 ug of the RNA was reverse transcribed with random hexamers. In-frame beta chains were kept once TCRdb had trimmed the public reads at Q25 with fastp and called clones with MiXCR. For every CDR3 protein sequence, its rows merge into one entry that carries the most common genes and DNA. The sample table shows approximately 120,000 distinct CDR3 sequences, and about 95% are seen once. The top ten clones comprise 0.087% of the sample. Sequenced: CD4+ T cells from PBMCs. These receptors all stem from a human donor in good health.

The rearrangement uses TRBV2 and TRBJ2-7; unclear D gene. CDR3 length equals 14 residues. CDR1 is SNHLY and CDR2 is FYNNEI in the germline V gene. Trimming removed 3 bases at V and 0 bases at J, with 9 bases between. The CDR3 DNA reads TGTGCCAGCAGTGATTCCGTCGGCTCCTACGAGCAGTACTTC. It translates to CASSDSVGSYEQYF. The full variable domain, in which reference TRBV2 and TRBJ2-7 provide the parts outside the CDR3, is EPEVTQTPSHQVTQMGQEVILRCVPISNHLYFYWYRQILGQKVEFLVSFYNNEISEKSEIFDDQFSVERPDGSNFTLKIRSTKLEDSAMYFCASSDSVGSYEQYFGPGTRLTVT.

The rearrangement links TRBV20-1 to TRBJ1-1, with 10 bases aligning to TRBD1. This CDR3 spans 15 amino acids. The germline V gene encodes CDR1 DFQATT and CDR2 SNEGSKA (reference sequence). V trimming: 1 base; J trimming: 4 bases; junction bases outside the gene matches: 6. The CDR3 region is CSARGARQGATEAFF. DNA of the CDR3: TGCAGTGCTAGAGGTGCCCGACAGGGGGCCACTGAAGCTTTCTTT.

This clonotype has just one count. This chain uses TRBV19 with TRBJ2-5; 11 bases map to TRBD2. The CDR3 has 13 amino acids. With V trimmed by 7 bases and J by 5 bases, 3 bases remained unmatched. Germline V gene sequence: CDR1 LNHDA, CDR2 SQIVND (reference sequence). The CDR3 region has the DNA TGTGCCAGTACTAGCGGGAGGTTCGAGACCCAGTACTTC. Amino acid sequence: CASTSGRFETQYF.

V is TRBV25-1 and J is TRBJ2-5, with D unresolved. Germline V lookup: CDR1 MGHDK, CDR2 SYGVNS. This CDR3 contains 14 residues. The germline V and J ends were trimmed by 5 bases and 0 bases, with 10 bases remaining between them. As DNA, the CDR3 is TGTGCCAGCAGTCATACACGGGACCAAGAGACCCAGTACTTC. Translating it yields CASSHTRDQETQYF.